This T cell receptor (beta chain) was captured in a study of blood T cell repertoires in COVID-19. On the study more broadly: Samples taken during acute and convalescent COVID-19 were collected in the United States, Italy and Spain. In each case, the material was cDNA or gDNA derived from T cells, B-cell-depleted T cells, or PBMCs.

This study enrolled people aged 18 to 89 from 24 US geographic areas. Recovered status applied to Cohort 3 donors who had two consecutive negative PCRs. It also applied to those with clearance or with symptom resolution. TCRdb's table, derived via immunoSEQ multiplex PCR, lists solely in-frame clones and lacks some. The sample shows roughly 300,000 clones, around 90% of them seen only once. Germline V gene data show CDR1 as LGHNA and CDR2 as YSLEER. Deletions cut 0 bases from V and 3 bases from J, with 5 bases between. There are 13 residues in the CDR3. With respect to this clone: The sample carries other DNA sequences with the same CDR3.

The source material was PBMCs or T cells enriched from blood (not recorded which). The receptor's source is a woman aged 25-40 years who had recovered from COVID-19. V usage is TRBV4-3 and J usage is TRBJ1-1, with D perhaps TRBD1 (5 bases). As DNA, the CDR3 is TGCGCCAGCAGCCAAGACAGGGACACTGAAGCTTTCTTT. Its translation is CASSQDRDTEAFF.